These 23 T cell receptor beta chains originate from one sample sequenced in a study of blood T cells in healthy people across ages. It was with a sample-barcoded 5' primer and a J-beta primer mix that a second PCR of roughly 7 to 12 cycles was run. TCRdb reanalysed the 5' RACE reads using MiXCR and keeps one entry per CDR3 protein. The table records 1.5 million to 2 million distinct CDR3 sequences, roughly 52% of them present only once. Specimen: blood. The receptor set was obtained from a middle-aged woman in good health.

This chain joins TRBV25-1 and TRBJ2-4; possible D gene TRBD2, 5 bases. This CDR3 spans 14 amino acids. Germline CDR1 reads MGHDK; CDR2 reads SYGVNS. V lost 4 bases to trimming and J lost 13 bases, with 20 bases between them. CDR3 protein: CASSVTEVGEAQYF. The CDR3, as DNA: TGTGCCAGCAGTGTAACGGAGGTCGGAGAGGCCCAGTACTTC. The entire variable domain, with the rest obtained from reference TRBV25-1 and TRBJ2-4, is as follows: EADIYQTPRYLVIGTGKKITLECSQTMGHDKMYWYQQDPGMELHLIHYSYGVNSTEKGDLSSESTVSRIRTEHFPLTLESARPSHTSQYLCASSVTEVGEAQYFGAGTRLSVL.

In this sample, this clonotype turned up a few times. The chain recombines TRBV5-1 with TRBJ2-1; TRBD1 or TRBD2 may be the D gene (5 bases each). V was clipped by 0 bases and J by 4 bases, with 11 bases between them. The CDR3 is 15 residues long. Germline CDR1 reads SGHRS; CDR2 reads YFSETQ. The CDR3 region has the DNA TGCGCCAGCAGCTTGGGAGGGGAGAGGTACAATGAGCAGTTCTTC. Translation: CASSLGGERYNEQFF.

The V gene is TRBV29-1, the J gene TRBJ2-1, with a possible D match to TRBD1 (6 bases). The germline V gene has CDR1 SQVTM and CDR2 ANQGSEA. Trimming stripped 7 bases from V and 3 bases from J, with 16 bases between. There are 14 residues in the CDR3. The CDR3 loop is CSGVEGEHYNEQFF. CDR3 DNA sequence: TGCAGCGGAGTTGAGGGGGAGCACTACAATGAGCAGTTCTTC.

The CDR3, as DNA: TGTGCCAGCAGTCCGCAGGGACAGGGAGGCACTGAAGCTTTCTTT. As protein: CASSPQGQGGTEAFF. The chain uses TRBV28 and TRBJ1-1; 9 bases are shared with TRBD1. The CDR3 runs to 15 residues. V lost 5 bases to trimming and J lost 4 bases; unmatched junction nucleotides: 8. Germline-derived CDR1 and CDR2 are MDHEN and SYDVKM.

This chain connects TRBV28 to TRBJ2-3, with 9 bases identical to TRBD1. This CDR3 region has 14 residues. The trim removed 5 bases at V and 2 bases at J, leaving 2 bases unmatched. Germline CDR1 reads MDHEN; CDR2 reads SYDVKM. CDR3 nucleotides: TGTGCCAGCAGTGGGGACAGGGCCACAGATACGCAGTATTTT. Protein product: CASSGDRATDTQYF.

The table lists this clonotype with a count of one. The chain links TRBV7-9 to TRBJ1-5; 7 bases map to TRBD1. After removal of 5 bases from V and 4 bases from J, the junction contained 11 bases not matched to a gene. Per the germline V gene, CDR1 is SEHNR and CDR2 is FQNEAQ (reference sequence). The length of the CDR3 is 16 residues. As DNA, the CDR3 is TGTGCCAGCAGCCCCACCTCCGGGACAGTGAATCAGCCCCAGCATTTT. The encoded protein is CASSPTSGTVNQPQHF.

This clonotype came up a few times. The genes are TRBV7-9 and TRBJ1-2; D is unclear. V lost 4 bases and J 5 bases, leaving 8 bases between the germline ends. CDR3 length: 12 residues. CDR1 SEHNR and CDR2 FQNEAQ come from the germline V gene (reference sequence). The CDR3 reads CASSSDWYGYTF. For the CDR3, the DNA is TGTGCCAGCAGCTCCGATTGGTATGGCTACACCTTC.

The chain uses TRBV20-1 and TRBJ2-1, with D perhaps matching TRBD2 (6 bases). The CDR3 length is 12 residues. V shed 3 bases and J shed 12 bases, with 15 bases lying between them. Germline CDR1 is DFQATT and CDR2 is SNEGSKA (reference sequence). The chain's CDR3 is CSARKTSTGQFF. The CDR3 DNA follows: TGCAGTGCTAGGAAGACTAGTACGGGGCAGTTCTTC.

The chain couples TRBV6-5 to TRBJ2-1; D possibly corresponds to TRBD1 (6 bases). The germline V gene encodes CDR1 MNHEY and CDR2 SVGAGI. The CDR3 covers 18 residues. V gave up 2 bases and J gave up 2 bases, with 19 bases separating them. Here the CDR3 DNA reads TGTGCCAGCAGTTACCGGACGTCTCCAGGGGCTACCTACAATGAGCAGTTCTTC. It yields the protein CASSYRTSPGATYNEQFF.

V usage is TRBV28 and J usage is TRBJ2-7; tentatively, D is TRBD1 or TRBD2 (5 bases each). The CDR3 sequence is 11 residues long. V lost 10 bases and J lost 3, with 10 bases in between. Germline values: CDR1 MDHEN, CDR2 SYDVKM. Written as DNA, the CDR3 is TGTGCCACCGGGACCCGCTACGAGCAGTACTTC. Translating it yields CATGTRYEQYF.

This clonotype occurred a few times. This chain uses TRBV4-2 with TRBJ2-3; D ambiguous. The CDR3 covers 13 residues. The V gene lost 3 bases and the J gene lost 5 bases, with 9 bases spanning the gap. CDR1 and CDR2 (germline): LGHNA, YNFKEQ. This chain's CDR3 is CASSQGIRDTQYF. The CDR3 nucleotides are TGTGCCAGCAGCCAGGGAATAAGAGATACGCAGTATTTT.

Turning to this clonotype: Its ends do not fully match the called genes, so a read error is possible. The chain is built from TRBV28 and TRBJ2-7; D perhaps matches TRBD1 (5 bases). CDR1 and CDR2 (germline): MDHEN, SYDVKM. The CDR3 is 13 residues long. The CDR3 sequence: CVSSEDNSYEQYF. The CDR3 DNA reads TGTGTCAGCAGTGAGGACAACTCCTACGAGCAGTACTTC.

The V gene is TRBV12-1, the J gene TRBJ1-3; the listed D gene, TRBD1, was not tested against the DNA. TRBV12-1 has pseudogene status. This CDR3 comprises 15 residues. The CDR3 region has the DNA TGTGCCAGCAGCCCGGGACAGGGGGTTGGAAACACCATATATTTT. Amino acids: CASSPGQGVGNTIYF.

This clonotype was observed a few times. The J gene is TRBJ2-1, the V gene TRBV24-1; TRBD2 agrees at 11 bases. The germline V gene has CDR1 KGHDR and CDR2 SFDVKD. Trimming cost V 3 bases and J 4 bases; bases outside gene matches: 7. The CDR3 extends over 17 amino acids. This CDR3 is CATSDPLLAGGYNEQFF. CDR3 DNA sequence: TGTGCCACCAGTGATCCCCTCTTAGCGGGGGGGTACAATGAGCAGTTCTTC.

This clonotype was counted between two and nine times. V gene TRBV20-1 combines with J gene TRBJ2-3; 11 nucleotides agree with TRBD2. J lost 4 bases, V lost 6 bases, and 9 bases had no gene match. Germline V gene sequence: CDR1 DFQATT, CDR2 SNEGSKA (reference sequence). The CDR3 is made up of 15 amino acids. CDR3 in amino acids: CSASTSGGDSDTQYF. DNA of the CDR3: TGCAGTGCCAGCACTAGCGGGGGAGATTCAGATACGCAGTATTTT.

The rearrangement joins TRBV27 to TRBJ1-2; 7 positions agree with TRBD1. The CDR3 has 14 residues. The J segment lost 7 bases and the V segment lost 2 bases, leaving 7 bases of the junction unmatched. The germline V gene encodes CDR1 MNHEY and CDR2 SMNVEV (reference sequence). The CDR3 DNA reads as TGTGCCAGCAGTTTAACTTCAGGGGGGGCTGGCTACACCTTC. Its translation is CASSLTSGGAGYTF.

This chain connects TRBV28 to TRBJ2-5; D gene unclear. CDR3 length equals 11 residues. Germline lookup yields CDR1 MDHEN and CDR2 SYDVKM. V shed 7 bases and J shed 7 bases, with 10 bases lying between them. DNA for the CDR3: TGTGCCAGCAACGATAGATTGACCCAGTACTTC. This gives the protein CASNDRLTQYF.

The chain carries TRBV12-3 or TRBV12-4 and TRBJ2-3; D gene unclear. The CDR3 is made up of 14 amino acids. V lost 7 bases to trimming and J lost 0 bases, with 11 bases between them. The CDR3 DNA follows: TGTGCCAGCACCCCGACAACTAGCACAGATACGCAGTATTTT. This translates into CASTPTTSTDTQYF.

V and J are TRBV20-1 and TRBJ2-5; maybe TRBD2 (5 bases). Deletions cut 6 bases from V and 5 bases from J, with 16 bases between. Germline assignment: CDR1 DFQATT and CDR2 SNEGSKA (reference sequence). CDR3 length equals 13 residues. The CDR3, as DNA: TGCAGTGCCCAGCCCGGGGTTACGGAGACCCAGTACTTC. Its translation is CSAQPGVTETQYF.

The chain couples TRBV6-2 or TRBV6-3 to TRBJ2-6; tentatively, D is TRBD1 or TRBD2 (6 bases each). Germline V gives CDR1 MNHEY, CDR2 SVGEGT. This CDR3 contains 19 residues. V shed 9 bases and J shed 0 bases, with 24 bases lying between them. In nucleotides, the CDR3 is TGTGCCAGTACCCTCTTACGTGGGGGGCTAGGCTCTGGGGCCAACGTCCTGACTTTC. Translating gives CASTLLRGGLGSGANVLTF.

This clonotype was detected only a few times. The chain combines TRBV6-2 or TRBV6-3 with TRBJ2-5; D might be TRBD1 or TRBD2, each matching 5 bases. Germline CDR1 and CDR2: MNHEY and SVGEGT. Trimming took off 6 bases at V and 2 bases at J, with 16 bases between the two ends. This CDR3 has 15 residues. The CDR3 DNA reads TGTGCCAGCAGCTCGTTACGGGGCCGTCAAGAGACCCAGTACTTC. It encodes CASSSLRGRQETQYF.

This rearrangement joins TRBV29-1 to TRBJ2-7; no clear D gene. CDR1 is SQVTM and CDR2 is ANQGSEA in the germline V gene. The ends were cut back, 3 bases at V and 7 bases at J, with 16 bases in the middle. The CDR3 runs to 13 residues. The CDR3 DNA reads as TGCAGCGTTGATCGGCGGAACTACAATGAGCAGTACTTC. The encoded protein is CSVDRRNYNEQYF.

Only a few counts were recorded for this clonotype. V is TRBV20-1 and J is TRBJ2-5; D might be TRBD2 (6 bases). Trimming removed 6 bases from V and 5 bases from J, with 16 bases in between. Germline loops: CDR1 DFQATT, CDR2 SNEGSKA (reference sequence). This CDR3 region has 13 residues. DNA for the CDR3: TGCAGTGCCCCCGGTGGGGGGTTGGAGACCCAGTACTTC. This gives the protein CSAPGGGLETQYF.